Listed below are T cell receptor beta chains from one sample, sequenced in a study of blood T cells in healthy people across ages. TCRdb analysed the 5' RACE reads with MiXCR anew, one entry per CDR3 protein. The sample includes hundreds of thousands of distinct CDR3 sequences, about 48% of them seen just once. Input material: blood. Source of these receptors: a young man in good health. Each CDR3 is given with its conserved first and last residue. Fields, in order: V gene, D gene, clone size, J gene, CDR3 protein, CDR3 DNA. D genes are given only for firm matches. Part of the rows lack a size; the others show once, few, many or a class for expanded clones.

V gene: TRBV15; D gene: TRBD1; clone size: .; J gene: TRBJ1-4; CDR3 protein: CATSRDLSGGGEKLFF; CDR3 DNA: TGTGCCACCAGCAGAGATTTATCAGGGGGCGGTGAAAAACTGTTTTTT
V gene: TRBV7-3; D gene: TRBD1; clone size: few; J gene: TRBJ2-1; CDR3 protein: CASSRRQGAGYNEQFF; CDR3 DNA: TGTGCCAGCAGCAGACGACAGGGGGCTGGATACAATGAGCAGTTCTTC
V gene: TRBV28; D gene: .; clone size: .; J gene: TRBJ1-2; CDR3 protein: CASTWDLNYGYTF; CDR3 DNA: TGTGCCAGCACCTGGGACCTAAACTATGGCTACACCTTC
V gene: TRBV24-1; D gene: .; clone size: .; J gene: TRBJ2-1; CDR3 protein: CATSEPLTNEQFF; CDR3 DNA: TGTGCCACCAGTGAACCCCTAACAAATGAGCAGTTCTTC
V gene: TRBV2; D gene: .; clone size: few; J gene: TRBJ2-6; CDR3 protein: CASSPVGGGEANVLTF; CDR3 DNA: TGTGCCAGCAGTCCCGTAGGAGGGGGTGAGGCCAACGTCCTGACTTTC
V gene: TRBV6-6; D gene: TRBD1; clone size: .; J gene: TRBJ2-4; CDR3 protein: CASSPRQGSKDEQYF; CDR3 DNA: TGTGCCAGCAGCCCCCGACAGGGGAGTAAAGATGAGCAGTACTTC
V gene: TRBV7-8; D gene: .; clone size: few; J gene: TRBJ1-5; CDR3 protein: CASSLDHLSLRGAQPQHF; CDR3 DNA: TGTGCCAGCAGCTTAGACCACCTATCACTGAGGGGCGCACAGCCCCAGCATTTT
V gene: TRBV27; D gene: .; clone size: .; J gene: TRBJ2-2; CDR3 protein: CASSPYPGRTGELFF; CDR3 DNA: TGTGCCAGCAGTCCATACCCGGGACGGACCGGGGAGCTGTTTTTT
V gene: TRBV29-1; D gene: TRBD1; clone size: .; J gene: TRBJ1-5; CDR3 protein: CSVSTTGNSNQPQHF; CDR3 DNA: TGCAGCGTTTCCACGACAGGGAATAGCAATCAGCCCCAGCATTTT
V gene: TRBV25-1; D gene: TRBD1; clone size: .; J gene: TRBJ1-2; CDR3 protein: CASSEAGRGLANHGYTF; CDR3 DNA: TGTGCCAGCAGTGAGGCGGGCAGGGGGCTGGCTAACCATGGCTACACCTTC
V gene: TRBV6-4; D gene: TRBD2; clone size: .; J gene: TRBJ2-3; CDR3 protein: CASSDGTSGLLSTDTQYF; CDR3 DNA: TGTGCCAGCAGTGATGGGACTAGCGGTCTACTGAGCACAGATACGCAGTATTTT
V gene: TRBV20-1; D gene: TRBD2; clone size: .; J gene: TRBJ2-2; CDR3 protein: CSARRLGTNAGELFF; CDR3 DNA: TGCAGTGCTAGGCGCCTAGGGACTAACGCCGGGGAGCTGTTTTTT
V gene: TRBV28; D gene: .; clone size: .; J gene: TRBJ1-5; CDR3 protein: CASSIRDITYSNQPQHF; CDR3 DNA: TGTGCCAGCAGTATCCGGGACATAACGTATAGCAATCAGCCCCAGCATTTT
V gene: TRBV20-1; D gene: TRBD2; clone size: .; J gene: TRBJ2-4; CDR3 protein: CSARGLAGGVLGIQYF; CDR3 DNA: TGCAGTGCTCGAGGACTAGCGGGAGGCGTATTGGGCATTCAGTACTTC
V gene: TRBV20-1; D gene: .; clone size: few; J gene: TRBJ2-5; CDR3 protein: CSAREGLSRVETQYF; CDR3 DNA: TGCAGTGCTAGAGAAGGGCTCTCTCGGGTTGAGACCCAGTACTTC
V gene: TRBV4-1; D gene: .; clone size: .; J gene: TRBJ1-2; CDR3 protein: CASSQGREWSDGYTF; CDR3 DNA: TGCGCCAGCAGCCAGGGCCGCGAGTGGTCGGATGGCTACACCTTC
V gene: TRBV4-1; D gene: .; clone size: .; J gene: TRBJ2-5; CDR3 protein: CASSQDRRGLETQYF; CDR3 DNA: TGCGCCAGCAGCCAAGATCGACGGGGACTGGAGACCCAGTACTTC
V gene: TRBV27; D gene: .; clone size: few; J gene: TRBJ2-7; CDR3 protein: CASSLSSMLHEQYF; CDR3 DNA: TGTGCCAGCAGTTTAAGCAGCATGCTCCACGAGCAGTACTTC
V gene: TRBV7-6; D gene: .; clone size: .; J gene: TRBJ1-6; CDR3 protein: CASSRDPGNSPLHF; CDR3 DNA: TGTGCCAGCAGCAGGGACCCTGGGAATTCACCCCTCCACTTT
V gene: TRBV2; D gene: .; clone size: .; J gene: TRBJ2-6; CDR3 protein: CASSEAIGISGANVLTF; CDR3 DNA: TGTGCCAGCAGTGAAGCAATTGGGATCTCTGGGGCCAACGTCCTGACTTTC
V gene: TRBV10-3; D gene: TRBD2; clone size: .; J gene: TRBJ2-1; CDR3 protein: CAITNRLAGSFEQFF; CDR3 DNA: TGTGCCATCACCAATCGACTAGCGGGGTCCTTTGAGCAGTTCTTC
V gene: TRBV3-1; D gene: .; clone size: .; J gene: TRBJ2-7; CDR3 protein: CASSRTGLLSSYEQYF; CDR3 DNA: TGTGCCAGCAGCCGAACGGGACTCCTGAGCTCCTACGAGCAGTACTTC
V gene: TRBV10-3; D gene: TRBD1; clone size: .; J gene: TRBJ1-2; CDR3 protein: CAIRSDRDRGRSYTF; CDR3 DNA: TGTGCCATCAGATCGGACCGGGACAGGGGGCGGAGCTACACCTTC
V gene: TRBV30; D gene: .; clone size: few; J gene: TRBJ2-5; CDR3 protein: CAWSDGQTQYF; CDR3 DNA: TGTGCCTGGAGTGATGGACAGACCCAGTACTTC
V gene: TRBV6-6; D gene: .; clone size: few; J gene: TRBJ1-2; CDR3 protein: CASSSPSGSFYGYTF; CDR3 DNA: TGTGCCAGCAGTTCCCCCAGTGGGTCCTTCTATGGCTACACCTTC
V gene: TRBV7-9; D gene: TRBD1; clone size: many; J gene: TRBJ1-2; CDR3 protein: CASSLAQGVDGYTF; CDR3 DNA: TGTGCCAGCAGCTTAGCGCAGGGGGTAGATGGCTACACCTTC
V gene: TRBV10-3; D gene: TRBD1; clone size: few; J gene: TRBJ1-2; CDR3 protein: CAITVGTAGYGYTF; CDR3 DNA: TGTGCCATCACCGTGGGGACAGCCGGCTATGGCTACACCTTC
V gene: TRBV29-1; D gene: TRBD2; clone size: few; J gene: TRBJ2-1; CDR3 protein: CSGGAGGLYNEQFF; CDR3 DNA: TGCAGCGGTGGGGCGGGGGGGCTTTACAATGAGCAGTTCTTC
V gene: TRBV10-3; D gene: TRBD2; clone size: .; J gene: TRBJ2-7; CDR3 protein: CAISPGTSFCMAYEQYF; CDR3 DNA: TGTGCCATCAGTCCCGGGACTAGCTTCTGTATGGCCTACGAGCAGTACTTC
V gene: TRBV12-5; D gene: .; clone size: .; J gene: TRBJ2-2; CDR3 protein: CASGAQGLTGELFF; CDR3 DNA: TGTGCTAGTGGGGCACAGGGTCTCACCGGGGAGCTGTTTTTT
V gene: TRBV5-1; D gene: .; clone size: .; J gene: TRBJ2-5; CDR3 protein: CASSFWGRGQETQYF; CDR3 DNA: TGCGCCAGCAGCTTCTGGGGACGTGGACAAGAGACCCAGTACTTC
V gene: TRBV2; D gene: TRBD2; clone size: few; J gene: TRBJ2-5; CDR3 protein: CASLAGGSGETQYF; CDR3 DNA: TGTGCCAGCTTAGCGGGGGGGTCTGGAGAGACCCAGTACTTC